This T cell receptor (beta chain) was identified during a study of monozygotic twins with inflammatory bowel disease. Study-level points and caveats: Distinction of different T cell subtypes was not possible.

For each CDR3 protein, TCRdb gives one entry from its re-call of the 5' RACE reads, without DNA. The sample includes fewer than 550,000 distinct CDR3 sequences. With respect to this clonotype: No antigen is known for it.

The sequence was obtained from a human donor with ulcerative colitis or Crohn's disease, or a healthy co-twin of an affected twin (not recorded which). Sequenced input: blood.

The CDR3 region is CASSPHRGYNEQFF. The chain recombines TRBV7-2 with TRBJ2-1; the TRBD1 assignment by TCRdb is unverifiable without DNA. Germline-derived CDR1 and CDR2 are SGHTA and FQGNSA. The CDR3 has 14 residues.